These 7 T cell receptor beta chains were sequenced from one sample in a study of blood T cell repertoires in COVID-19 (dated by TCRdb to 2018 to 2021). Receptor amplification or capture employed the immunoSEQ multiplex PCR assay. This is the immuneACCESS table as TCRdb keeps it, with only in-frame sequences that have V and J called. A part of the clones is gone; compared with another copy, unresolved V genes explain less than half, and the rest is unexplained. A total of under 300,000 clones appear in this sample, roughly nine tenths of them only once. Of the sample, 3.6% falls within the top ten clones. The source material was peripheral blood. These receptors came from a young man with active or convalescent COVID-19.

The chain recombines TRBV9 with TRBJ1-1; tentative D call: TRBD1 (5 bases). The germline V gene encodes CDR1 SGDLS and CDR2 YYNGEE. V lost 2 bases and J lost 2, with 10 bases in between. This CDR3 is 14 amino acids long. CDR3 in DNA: TGTGCCAGCAGCGTTGACAGATCCAACACTGAAGCTTTCTTT. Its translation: CASSVDRSNTEAFF.

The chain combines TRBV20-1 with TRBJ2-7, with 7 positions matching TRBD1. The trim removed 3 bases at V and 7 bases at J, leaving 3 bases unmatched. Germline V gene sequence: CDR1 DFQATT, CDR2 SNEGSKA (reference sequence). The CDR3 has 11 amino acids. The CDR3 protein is CSARGTAEQYF. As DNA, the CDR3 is TGCAGTGCTAGGGGGACAGCAGAGCAGTACTTC.

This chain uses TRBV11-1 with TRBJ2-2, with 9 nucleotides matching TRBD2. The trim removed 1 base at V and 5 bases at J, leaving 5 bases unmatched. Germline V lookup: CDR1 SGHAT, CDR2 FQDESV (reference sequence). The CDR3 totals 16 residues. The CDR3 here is CASSLVAGDPTGELFF. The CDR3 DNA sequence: TGTGCCAGCAGCTTAGTAGCGGGGGATCCTACCGGGGAGCTGTTTTTT.

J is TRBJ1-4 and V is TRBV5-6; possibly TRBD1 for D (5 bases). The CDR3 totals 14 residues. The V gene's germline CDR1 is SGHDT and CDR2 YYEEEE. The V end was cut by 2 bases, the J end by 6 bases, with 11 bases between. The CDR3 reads CASSFRGLDEKLFF. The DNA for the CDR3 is TGTGCCAGCAGCTTCCGGGGGTTGGATGAAAAACTGTTTTTT.

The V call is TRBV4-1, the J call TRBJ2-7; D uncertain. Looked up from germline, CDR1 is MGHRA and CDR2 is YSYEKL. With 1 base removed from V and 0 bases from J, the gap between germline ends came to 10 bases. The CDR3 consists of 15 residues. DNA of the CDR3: TGCGCCAGCAGCCAAGGCCATTCGAGCTCCTACGAGCAGTACTTC. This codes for CASSQGHSSSYEQYF.

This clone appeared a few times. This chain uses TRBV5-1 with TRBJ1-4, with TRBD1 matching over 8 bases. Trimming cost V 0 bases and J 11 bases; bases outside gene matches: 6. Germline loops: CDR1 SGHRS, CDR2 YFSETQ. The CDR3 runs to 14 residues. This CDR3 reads CASSLDRGVEKLFF. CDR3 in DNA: TGCGCCAGCAGCTTGGACAGGGGGGTAGAGAAACTGTTTTTT.

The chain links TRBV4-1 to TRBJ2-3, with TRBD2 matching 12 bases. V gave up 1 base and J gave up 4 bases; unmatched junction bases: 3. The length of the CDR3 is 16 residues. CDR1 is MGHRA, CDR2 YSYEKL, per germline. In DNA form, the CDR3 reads TGCGCCAGCAGCCAAGGGGCTAGCGGGGGGGCAGATACGCAGTATTTT. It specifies CASSQGASGGADTQYF.